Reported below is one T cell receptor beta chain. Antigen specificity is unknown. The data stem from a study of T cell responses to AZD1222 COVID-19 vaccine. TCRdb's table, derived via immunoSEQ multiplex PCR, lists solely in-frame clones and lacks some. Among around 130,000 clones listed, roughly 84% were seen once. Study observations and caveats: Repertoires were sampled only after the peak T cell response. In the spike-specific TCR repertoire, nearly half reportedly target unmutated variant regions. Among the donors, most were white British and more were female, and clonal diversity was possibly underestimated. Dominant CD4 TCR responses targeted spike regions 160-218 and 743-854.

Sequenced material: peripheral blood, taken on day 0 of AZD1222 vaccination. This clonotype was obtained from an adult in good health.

Here the CDR3 reads CATSRTGYTGELFF. In DNA form, the CDR3 reads TGTGCCACCAGCCGGACAGGGTACACCGGGGAGCTGTTTTTT. The gene calls are TRBV24-1 and TRBJ2-2, with TRBD1 identical over 8 bases. The V gene's germline CDR1 is KGHDR and CDR2 SFDVKD. This CDR3 is built from 14 residues. V was clipped by 7 bases and J by 3 bases; unmatched bases: 3.